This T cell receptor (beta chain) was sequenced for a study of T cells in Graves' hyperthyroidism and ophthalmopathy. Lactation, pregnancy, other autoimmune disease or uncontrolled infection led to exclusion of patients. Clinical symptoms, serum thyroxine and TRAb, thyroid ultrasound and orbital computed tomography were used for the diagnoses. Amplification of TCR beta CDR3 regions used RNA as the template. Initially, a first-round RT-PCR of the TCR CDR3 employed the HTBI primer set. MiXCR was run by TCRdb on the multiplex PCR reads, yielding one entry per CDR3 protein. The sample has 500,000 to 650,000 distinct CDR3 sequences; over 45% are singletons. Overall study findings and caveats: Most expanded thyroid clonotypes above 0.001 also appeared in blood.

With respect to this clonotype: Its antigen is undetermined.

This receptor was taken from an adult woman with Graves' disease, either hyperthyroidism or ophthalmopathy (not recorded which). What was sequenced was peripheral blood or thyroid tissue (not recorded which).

DNA for the CDR3: TGTGCCAGTGGGGGCCGGAGCTATGGCTACACCTTC. Residues: CASGGRSYGYTF. This sequence joins TRBV7-3 and TRBJ1-2; possible D gene TRBD1, 6 bases. V was cut by 9 bases and J by 4 bases, with 12 bases left in between. The CDR3 length is 12 residues. Germline V gives CDR1 SGHTA, CDR2 FQGTGA.